This TCR beta chain was sequenced for a study of CD8 T cells in ankylosing spondylitis. Making use of molecular barcodes, quantitative 5'-RACE generated TCR beta libraries. TCRdb recomputed calls from the 5' RACE reads with MiXCR, one row per CDR3 protein. This table has 130,000 or so distinct CDR3 sequences, roughly 17% appearing once. Notes on the study in general: Ankylosing spondylitis blood appeared to carry a characteristic TCR beta motif of roughly 8 highly homologous variants.

This CDR3 spans 14 amino acids. Trimming left V 4 bases short and J 2 bases short, with 13 bases between. Per the germline V gene, CDR1 is SGHKS and CDR2 is YYEKEE (reference sequence). This clonotype was counted only a few times. Its antigen is still unknown. The V and J genes are TRBV5-5 and TRBJ2-7; D gene unclear. The sequence was collected from a male donor with ankylosing spondylitis. The sequenced sample consisted of blood, either unsorted or a sorted T cell fraction (not recorded which). The CDR3 protein is CASSLGPDAYEQYF. The CDR3 bases are TGTGCCAGCAGCCTAGGACCGGACGCCTACGAGCAGTACTTC. Based on the CDR3 plus reference TRBV5-5 and TRBJ2-7, the full variable domain is DAGVTQSPTHLIKTRGQQVTLRCSPISGHKSVSWYQQVLGQGPQFIFQYYEKEERGRGNFPDRFSARQFPNYSSELNVNALLLGDSALYLCASSLGPDAYEQYFGPGTRLTVT.